Below are 32 T cell receptor beta chains sequenced from a single sample in a study of shared clonotypes between healthy human individuals. CD8 cells regarded as naive lacked CD45RO, were positively chosen for CCR7, and omitted terminally differentiated effector memory CD45RA+ cells. Sequencing used immunoSEQ multiplex PCR; TCRdb keeps in-frame clones, though not all of them. This table holds approximately 810,000 clones, around 92% found once. Sequencing input: naive CD8+ T cells sorted from blood. These receptors originate from a man under 40 in good health.

The chain employs TRBV2 and TRBJ2-2; the D gene is possibly TRBD1 (5 bases). The germline CDR1 and CDR2 sequences are SNHLY and FYNNEI. The V end was cut by 4 bases, the J end by 5 bases, with 8 bases between. CDR3 size: 13 residues. CDR3 loop: CASSGQLTGELFF. CDR3 bases: TGTGCCAGCAGTGGACAGCTGACCGGGGAGCTGTTTTTT.

V usage is TRBV5-8 and J usage is TRBJ2-1; D is unclear. This CDR3 spans 14 amino acids. With 3 bases removed from V and 8 bases from J, the gap between germline ends came to 15 bases. Germline V CDR1 and CDR2: SGHTS, YDEGEE. CDR3 nucleotide sequence: TGTGCCAGCAGCTGGCCGGAGCACGGCTATGAGCAGTTCTTC. Protein: CASSWPEHGYEQFF.

Only one count was recorded for this clone. V is TRBV18 and J is TRBJ1-5; no clear D. This CDR3 spans 16 amino acids. Germline V CDR1 and CDR2: KGHSH, LQKENI. V lost 6 bases to trimming and J lost 6 bases, with 21 bases between them. The CDR3 nucleotides read TGTGCCAGCTCCCCAGTGACATCCTTAGGACGTCAGCCCCAGCATTTT. This encodes CASSPVTSLGRQPQHF.

This chain connects TRBV7-8 to TRBJ2-7; 10 bases match TRBD2. Trimming took 0 bases from V and 3 from J; bases not matched to a gene: 8. The germline V gene has CDR1 SGHVS and CDR2 FQNEAQ. The CDR3 contains 17 residues. The CDR3 loop is CASSLALAGAIFYEQYF. Here the CDR3 DNA reads TGTGCCAGCAGCTTAGCCCTAGCGGGAGCAATCTTCTACGAGCAGTACTTC.

This chain joins TRBV7-9 and TRBJ2-5; unclear D gene. Germline assignment: CDR1 SEHNR and CDR2 FQNEAQ (reference sequence). V lost 1 base, J lost 0 bases, and 9 bases lay in between. The CDR3 totals 15 residues. The CDR3 is CASSLVGNHQETQYF. CDR3 in DNA: TGTGCCAGCAGCTTAGTGGGGAACCACCAAGAGACCCAGTACTTC. Full variable domain (rest looked up from reference TRBV7-9 and TRBJ2-5): DTGVSQNPRHKITKRGQNVTFRCDPISEHNRLYWYRQTLGQGPEFLTYFQNEAQLEKSRLLSDRFSAERPKGSFSTLEIQRTEQGDSAMYLCASSLVGNHQETQYFGPGTRLLVL.

This chain uses TRBV9 with TRBJ1-2; D unresolved. The CDR3 extends over 15 amino acids. From germline, CDR1 is SGDLS and CDR2 YYNGEE. Trimming shortened V by 0 bases and J by 2 bases, and 11 bases separated the two germline ends. DNA of the CDR3: TGTGCCAGCAGCGTAGGCCGAACCGCCAACTATGGCTACACCTTC. Translated: CASSVGRTANYGYTF. Full variable domain (missing parts from reference TRBV9 and TRBJ1-2): DSGVTQTPKHLITATGQRVTLRCSPRSGDLSVYWYQQSLDQGLQFLIQYYNGEERAKGNILERFSAQQFPDLHSELNLSSLELGDSALYFCASSVGRTANYGYTFGSGTRLTVV.

This rearrangement joins TRBV7-9 to TRBJ2-7; no reliable D call. V gave up 5 bases and J gave up 0 bases, with 11 bases separating them. This CDR3 is 14 amino acids long. CDR1 and CDR2 (germline): SEHNR, FQNEAQ (reference sequence). The DNA of the CDR3 is TGTGCCAGCAGCGCCCAAGACAACTCCTACGAGCAGTACTTC. The encoded protein is CASSAQDNSYEQYF. Full variable domain (remainder filled in from reference TRBV7-9 and TRBJ2-7): DTGVSQNPRHKITKRGQNVTFRCDPISEHNRLYWYRQTLGQGPEFLTYFQNEAQLEKSRLLSDRFSAERPKGSFSTLEIQRTEQGDSAMYLCASSAQDNSYEQYFGPGTRLTVT.

The chain joins TRBV10-3 to TRBJ1-2, with 10 nucleotides matching TRBD1. This CDR3 comprises 17 residues. Germline-derived CDR1 and CDR2 are ENHRY and SYGVKD. V shed 4 bases and J 6 bases; nucleotides not matched to a gene: 14. CDR3 bases: TGTGCCATCAGTGGTGGAGGGACAGGGGTTTTGGAAAATGGCTACACCTTC. Its translation: CAISGGGTGVLENGYTF.

A remark on this clone: This sample also contains other DNA sequences that code for the same CDR3. The chain links TRBV18 to TRBJ2-5, with no clear D. The CDR3 has 12 amino acids. Trimming took off 3 bases at V and 4 bases at J, with 6 bases between the two ends. From germline, CDR1 is KGHSH and CDR2 LQKENI. The CDR3 DNA reads TGTGCCAGCTCACCCTCGGGAGAGACCCAGTACTTC. This encodes CASSPSGETQYF. The full variable domain, rest sourced from reference TRBV18 and TRBJ2-5, is NAGVMQNPRHLVRRRGQEARLRCSPMKGHSHVYWYRQLPEEGLKFMVYLQKENIIDESGMPKERFSAEFPKEGPSILRIQQVVRGDSAAYFCASSPSGETQYFGPGTRLLVL.

A word on this clone: At the DNA level, this CDR3 is encoded by other sequences in the same sample as well. The chain joins TRBV11-2 to TRBJ1-1; D remains ambiguous. The V end was cut by 1 base, the J end by 0 bases, with 6 bases between. The CDR3 sequence is 14 residues long. Germline lookup yields CDR1 SGHAT and CDR2 FQNNGV. The CDR3 protein is CASSLGGMNTEAFF. For the CDR3, the DNA is TGTGCCAGCAGCTTAGGTGGGATGAACACTGAAGCTTTCTTT.

The chain uses TRBV11-1 and TRBJ2-7, with TRBD2 matching over 13 bases. CDR3 length: 17 amino acids. Per the germline V gene, CDR1 is SGHAT and CDR2 is FQDESV (reference sequence). V shed 6 bases, J shed 4 bases, and the junction held 12 bases outside the gene matches. This CDR3 is CASSSGTSGMSVYEQYF. The CDR3 DNA reads as TGTGCCAGCAGTTCAGGGACTAGCGGGATGAGTGTTTACGAGCAGTACTTC.

The V gene is TRBV2, the J gene TRBJ2-1, with 8 bases lining up with TRBD1. The CDR3 contains 14 residues. With V trimmed by 5 bases and J by 4 bases, 4 bases remained unmatched. Germline V gene sequence: CDR1 SNHLY, CDR2 FYNNEI. The CDR3 DNA follows: TGTGCCAGCAGTTACCAGGGGGCTTACAATGAGCAGTTCTTC. This codes for CASSYQGAYNEQFF.

V and J are TRBV29-1 and TRBJ2-1; D possibly matches TRBD1 or TRBD2 (5 bases each). The CDR3 sequence is 15 residues long. Germline values: CDR1 SQVTM, CDR2 ANQGSEA. V lost 6 bases, J lost 0 bases, and 15 bases lay in between. CDR3 coding DNA: TGCAGCGTGACCGGGACCCTAAGCTCCTACAATGAGCAGTTCTTC. This gives the protein CSVTGTLSSYNEQFF.

The chain combines TRBV4-1 with TRBJ2-3; TRBD1 aligns across 8 bases. The trim removed 2 bases at V and 1 base at J, leaving 2 bases unmatched. The length of the CDR3 is 15 residues. CDR1 MGHRA and CDR2 YSYEKL come from the germline V gene. The CDR3 DNA is TGCGCCAGCAGCCAACCGGGACAGGGCACAGATACGCAGTATTTT. This encodes CASSQPGQGTDTQYF.

J is TRBJ1-1 and V is TRBV6-1, with D perhaps matching TRBD1 (5 bases). V gave up 6 bases and J gave up 3 bases, with 17 bases separating them. The CDR3 is 15 amino acids. The germline gives CDR1 MNHNS, CDR2 SASEGT. The CDR3 here is CASRDAGRGDTEAFF. As DNA, the CDR3 is TGTGCCAGCAGGGATGCAGGGCGAGGGGACACTGAAGCTTTCTTT.

The chain employs TRBV13 and TRBJ2-1; 7 bases fit TRBD1. V lost 5 bases to trimming and J lost 6 bases; unmatched junction nucleotides: 7. Germline V gives CDR1 PRHDT, CDR2 FYEKMQ (reference sequence). The CDR3 runs 14 residues. CDR3 sequence: CASSVRGPGNEQFF. Here the CDR3 DNA reads TGTGCCAGCAGCGTGAGGGGGCCGGGCAATGAGCAGTTCTTC.

The J gene is TRBJ2-7, the V gene TRBV28, with no clear D. The CDR3 runs to 18 residues. Germline lookup yields CDR1 MDHEN and CDR2 SYDVKM. Trimming left V 4 bases short and J 2 bases short, with 24 bases between. CDR3 sequence (DNA): TGTGCCAGCAGTTGCACCATTGACCCACCAGAGACGCCCTACGAGCAGTACTTC. This codes for CASSCTIDPPETPYEQYF.

The chain employs TRBV7-9 and TRBJ2-2; 11 bases map to TRBD2. Looked up from germline, CDR1 is SEHNR and CDR2 is FQNEAQ (reference sequence). The CDR3 spans 16 residues. Unmatched junction bases numbered 3, after V lost 5 bases and J lost 1 base. In DNA, the CDR3 is TGTGCCAGCAGCCAGACTAGCGGGATGAACACCGGGGAGCTGTTTTTT. It codes for CASSQTSGMNTGELFF.

This chain links TRBV28 with TRBJ1-4, with D unresolved. Looked up from germline, CDR1 is MDHEN and CDR2 is SYDVKM. The length of the CDR3 is 16 residues. V was cut by 2 bases and J by 7 bases, with 17 bases left in between. CDR3 in DNA: TGTGCCAGCAGTTTAATATCAGGAGTTGCTCTTGAAAAACTGTTTTTT. Its translation is CASSLISGVALEKLFF.

This clone has a count of ten or more. The rearrangement uses TRBV11-1 and TRBJ1-1; 8 bases fit TRBD1. Germline V gives CDR1 SGHAT, CDR2 FQDESV (reference sequence). V lost 4 bases and J lost 4; bases outside the gene matches: 8. The CDR3 is 15 amino acids. Written as DNA, the CDR3 is TGTGCCAGCAGCTCCAGCAGGGGGCTGGGCACTGAAGCTTTCTTT. Its protein product is CASSSSRGLGTEAFF.

V and J are TRBV27 and TRBJ1-5; possibly TRBD1 for D (5 bases). Germline V gene sequence: CDR1 MNHEY, CDR2 SMNVEV (reference sequence). V was pared by 6 bases and J by 5 bases, with 20 bases between. The CDR3 consists of 16 residues. The CDR3 DNA sequence: TGTGCCAGCAGCCCAAGGTTCCGGACACATGATCAGCCCCAGCATTTT. It specifies CASSPRFRTHDQPQHF.

This chain joins TRBV4-3 and TRBJ1-1, with D maybe TRBD1 (6 bases). In germline, CDR1 is LGHNA, CDR2 YSLEER. The CDR3 runs to 14 residues. Trimming took off 2 bases at V and 3 bases at J, with 10 bases between the two ends. CDR3 nucleotide sequence: TGCGCCAGCAGCCAATTGGGGGGCTACACTGAAGCTTTCTTT. Encoded protein: CASSQLGGYTEAFF.

The rearrangement links TRBV7-3 to TRBJ1-1, with D hard to call. V lost 1 base, J lost 1 base, and 10 bases lay in between. The germline CDR1 and CDR2 sequences are SGHTA and FQGTGA. CDR3 length equals 15 residues. CDR3 protein: CASSLSGSRNTEAFF. CDR3 nucleotides: TGTGCCAGCAGCTTAAGTGGCTCCCGGAACACTGAAGCTTTCTTT.

The chain employs TRBV7-8 and TRBJ2-7; TRBD2 matches at 7 bases. From germline, CDR1 is SGHVS and CDR2 FQNEAQ. V lost 1 base to trimming and J lost 4 bases; unmatched junction nucleotides: 7. The CDR3 runs 15 residues. The CDR3 nucleotides read TGTGCCAGCAGCTTAGTAGGCGGGAGTAGGTACGAGCAGTACTTC. It yields the protein CASSLVGGSRYEQYF.

This clone was counted a single time. The chain links TRBV7-9 to TRBJ2-7; D unresolved. This CDR3 spans 12 amino acids. Trimming removed 6 bases from V and 5 bases from J, with 11 bases in between. CDR1 and CDR2 from the germline V gene are SEHNR and FQNEAQ (reference sequence). The CDR3 region is CASRTGGDEQYF. The DNA of the CDR3 is TGTGCCAGCAGGACGGGTGGAGACGAGCAGTACTTC.

This clone was observed a few times. V is TRBV15 and J is TRBJ2-1, with TRBD2 identical over 10 bases. Germline V CDR1 and CDR2: LNHNV, YYDKDF (reference sequence). CDR3 length equals 15 residues. Trimming took 3 bases from V and 8 from J; bases not matched to a gene: 7. CDR3 amino acids: CATSSGAGGVDEQFF. In nucleotides, the CDR3 is TGTGCCACCAGCAGCGGAGCGGGAGGGGTCGATGAGCAGTTCTTC.

The chain employs TRBV29-1 and TRBJ2-7; 10 bases agree with TRBD2. CDR1 and CDR2 from the germline V gene are SQVTM and ANQGSEA. J was trimmed by 4 bases and V by 5 bases; bases with no gene match: 8. CDR3 size: 14 residues. CDR3 amino acids: CSVLPSGSGYEQYF. CDR3 DNA: TGCAGCGTTCTTCCTAGCGGGAGTGGGTACGAGCAGTACTTC.

The CDR3 loop is CASSLFRLADSYEQYF. In nucleotides, the CDR3 is TGTGCCAGCAGTTTATTCAGACTAGCGGACTCCTACGAGCAGTACTTC. The V call is TRBV28, the J call TRBJ2-7; 9 positions match TRBD2. Germline V lookup: CDR1 MDHEN, CDR2 SYDVKM. The CDR3 totals 16 residues. V lost 1 base, J lost 0 bases, and 4 bases stayed unmatched.

V usage is TRBV19 and J usage is TRBJ2-2; the D is unclear. This CDR3 is built from 13 residues. Germline values: CDR1 LNHDA, CDR2 SQIVND (reference sequence). V was shortened by 10 bases and J by 1 base, with 10 bases between the two germline ends. CDR3 in DNA: TGTGCCACCTCTACAGAGAACACCGGGGAGCTGTTTTTT. Protein: CATSTENTGELFF.

This chain connects TRBV7-9 to TRBJ2-5, with 14 bases that match TRBD2. The J segment lost 5 bases and the V segment lost 5 bases, leaving 4 bases of the junction unmatched. Germline assignment: CDR1 SEHNR and CDR2 FQNEAQ (reference sequence). CDR3 length equals 15 residues. The CDR3: CASSPGLAGVETQYF. The CDR3, as DNA: TGTGCCAGCAGCCCGGGACTAGCGGGAGTCGAGACCCAGTACTTC.

This chain links TRBV6-1 with TRBJ2-7; D may be TRBD2 (6 bases). Trimming cost V 2 bases and J 3 bases, with 14 bases left between them. The germline V gene has CDR1 MNHNS and CDR2 SASEGT. The CDR3 has 15 residues. CDR3 nucleotides: TGTGCCAGCAGTGAACTAGCGAGGAACTTCTACGAGCAGTACTTC. Its translation: CASSELARNFYEQYF.

The chain combines TRBV19 with TRBJ2-6; D remains ambiguous. The CDR3 runs to 15 residues. Germline lookup yields CDR1 LNHDA and CDR2 SQIVND (reference sequence). With 3 bases removed from V and 2 bases from J, the gap between germline ends came to 8 bases. CDR3 DNA: TGTGCCAGTAGTATTCTTCTGGCTGGGGCCAACGTCCTGACTTTC. Translation gives CASSILLAGANVLTF. Using reference TRBV19 and TRBJ2-6 for the parts outside the CDR3, the full variable domain is DGGITQSPKYLFRKEGQNVTLSCEQNLNHDAMYWYRQDPGQGLRLIYYSQIVNDFQKGDIAEGYSVSREKKESFPLTVTSAQKNPTAFYLCASSILLAGANVLTFGAGSRLTVL.